The text below deals with one TCR beta chain. The data originate from a study of blood T cell repertoires in COVID-19. Looking at the study overall: The United States, Italy and Spain were the sources of the acute and convalescent COVID-19 samples.

The trim removed 2 bases at V and 10 bases at J, leaving 8 bases unmatched. Germline loops: CDR1 GTSNPN, CDR2 SVGIG (reference sequence). The CDR3 runs to 12 residues. Measured with immunoSEQ multiplex PCR; TCRdb has only the in-frame clones, and not every one. The table lists about 290,000 clones, roughly 89% of them singletons. For recovered donors of Cohort 3, there were two negative PCRs, clearance, or symptom resolution. V usage is TRBV30 and J usage is TRBJ2-7; 7 bases fit TRBD1. The sequencing input was PBMCs or T cells enriched from blood (not recorded which). The receptor was derived from a middle-aged woman who had recovered from COVID-19. The CDR3 reads CAWSHEQGSQYF. The CDR3 DNA sequence: TGTGCCTGGAGTCACGAACAGGGGAGTCAGTACTTC.